This T cell receptor (beta chain) was obtained from a study of technical replicates of blood from a few donors. This CDR3 is built from 13 residues. Trimming stripped 5 bases from V and 7 bases from J, with 11 bases between. The germline gives CDR1 SNHLY, CDR2 FYNNEI. TCRdb's copy holds only in-frame clones and misses some; the assay was immunoSEQ multiplex PCR. The sample records roughly 15,000 clones, 80% being singletons. The sample was PBMCs. This chain joins TRBV2 and TRBJ2-2; D is undetermined. The origin of this receptor is a human donor in good health. The CDR3 region is CASSKLRSGELFF. The CDR3 DNA sequence: TGTGCCAGCAGTAAGCTTCGGAGCGGGGAGCTGTTTTTT.